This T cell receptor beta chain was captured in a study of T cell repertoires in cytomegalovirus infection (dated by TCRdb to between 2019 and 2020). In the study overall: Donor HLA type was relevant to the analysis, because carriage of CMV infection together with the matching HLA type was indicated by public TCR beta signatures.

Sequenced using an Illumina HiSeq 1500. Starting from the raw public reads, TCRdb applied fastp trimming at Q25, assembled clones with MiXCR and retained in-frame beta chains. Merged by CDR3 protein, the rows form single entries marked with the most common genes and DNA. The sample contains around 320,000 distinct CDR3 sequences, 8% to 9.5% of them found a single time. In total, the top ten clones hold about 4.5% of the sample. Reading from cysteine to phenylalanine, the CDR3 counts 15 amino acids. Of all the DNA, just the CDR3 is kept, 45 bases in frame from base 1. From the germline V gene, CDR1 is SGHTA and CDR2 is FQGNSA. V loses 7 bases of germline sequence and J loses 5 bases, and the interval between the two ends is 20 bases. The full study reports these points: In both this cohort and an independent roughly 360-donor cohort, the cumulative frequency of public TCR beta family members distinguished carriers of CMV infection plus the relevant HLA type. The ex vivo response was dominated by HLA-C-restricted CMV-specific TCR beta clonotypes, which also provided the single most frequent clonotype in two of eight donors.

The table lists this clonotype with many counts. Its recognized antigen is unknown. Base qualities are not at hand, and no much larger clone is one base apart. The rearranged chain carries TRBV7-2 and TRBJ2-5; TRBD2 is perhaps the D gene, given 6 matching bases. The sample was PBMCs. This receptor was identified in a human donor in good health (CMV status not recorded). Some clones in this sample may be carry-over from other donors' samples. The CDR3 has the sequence CASTSFSGRTETQYF. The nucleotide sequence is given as TGTGCCAGCACCTCCTTTAGCGGCAGGACTGAGACCCAGTACTTC.